The source of this T cell receptor beta chain is a study of cytomegalovirus exposure and HLA in healthy donors. Study results and caveats: Subsequent analysis showed first-cohort TCR clusters tending to co-occur in more than 95 validation repertoires.

Sequencing was performed with immunoSEQ multiplex PCR; in TCRdb, only in-frame clones are kept and a portion is missing. Of 150,000 to 200,000 clones listed, around four fifths are singletons. This CDR3 spans 12 amino acids. The V end was cut by 5 bases, the J end by 5 bases, with 10 bases between. The germline gives CDR1 SGHTA, CDR2 FQGNSA. About this clone itself: The antigen is undetermined.

This clonotype was sampled from a man between 18 and 35 years old in good health and CMV-seropositive. Material: PBMCs. This chain links TRBV7-2 with TRBJ2-7, with D possibly being TRBD2 (5 bases). DNA for the CDR3: TGTGCCAGCAGCCGAGGAGGTAACGAGCAGTACTTC. This translates into CASSRGGNEQYF.